This T cell receptor beta chain comes out of a study of PD-1 blockade in classical Hodgkin lymphoma. The CDR3 is made up of 14 amino acids. Per the germline V gene, CDR1 is SGHTS and CDR2 is YDEGEE. V lost 0 bases to trimming and J lost 1 base, with 6 bases between them. Patients all relapsed after autologous stem cell transplantation, and there was variation in brentuximab vedotin exposure. Profiling relied on immunoSEQ multiplex PCR, and the TCRdb table lists in-frame clones only, not all of them. The profile covers tens of thousands of clones, with 77% appearing a single time and roughly 40% taken by the ten largest.

The receptor's source is a human donor with classical Hodgkin lymphoma. Sequenced material: peripheral blood mononuclear cells (PBMCs), taken before the second cycle of nivolumab. The J gene is TRBJ2-3, the V gene TRBV5-8, with D unclear. As DNA, the CDR3 is TGTGCCAGCAGCTTGGGGCTCCGCACAGATACGCAGTATTTT. This codes for CASSLGLRTDTQYF.